Sequencing of this TCR beta chain was carried out in a study of CD8 T cells in ankylosing spondylitis. TCRdb passed the 5' RACE reads through MiXCR, listing each CDR3 protein once. The profile shows hundreds of thousands of distinct CDR3 sequences, about 18% of them singletons. To note about this clonotype: Its antigen is currently unknown.

Regarding the study as a whole: Reports say disease-linked clones showed up significantly more in matched ankylosing spondylitis synovial fluid. Made up of about eight highly homologous variants, a TCR beta motif appeared characteristic of ankylosing spondylitis blood. There were earlier reports of some motif variants in reactive arthritis synovial fluid and blood.

Sequencing was done on a sample of blood, either unsorted or a sorted T cell fraction (not recorded which). The sequence derives from a male donor with ankylosing spondylitis.

The CDR3 nucleotides read TGTGCCACTACAAGGAGGGGCAGTCAAGAGACCCAGTACTTC. Its protein product is CATTRRGSQETQYF. The chain is built from TRBV19 and TRBJ2-5; D is possibly TRBD2 (6 bases). The CDR3 consists of 14 residues. V lost 10 bases to trimming and J lost 2 bases, with 17 bases between them. Germline CDR1 reads LNHDA; CDR2 reads SQIVND (reference sequence).